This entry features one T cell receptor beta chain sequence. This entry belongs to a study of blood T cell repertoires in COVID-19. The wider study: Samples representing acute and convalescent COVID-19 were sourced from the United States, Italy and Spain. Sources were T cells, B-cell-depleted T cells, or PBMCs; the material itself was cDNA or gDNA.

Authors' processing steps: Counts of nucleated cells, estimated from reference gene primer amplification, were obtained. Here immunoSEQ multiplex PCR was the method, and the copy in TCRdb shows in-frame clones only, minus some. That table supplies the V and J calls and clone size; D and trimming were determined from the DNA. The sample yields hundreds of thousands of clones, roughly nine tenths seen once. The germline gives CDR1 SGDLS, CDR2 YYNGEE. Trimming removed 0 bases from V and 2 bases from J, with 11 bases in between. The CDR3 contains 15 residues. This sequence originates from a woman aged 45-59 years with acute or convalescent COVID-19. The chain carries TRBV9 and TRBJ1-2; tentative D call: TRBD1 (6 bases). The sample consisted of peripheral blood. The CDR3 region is CASSVGSGVNYGYTF. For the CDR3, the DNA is TGTGCCAGCAGCGTAGGTTCAGGGGTGAACTATGGCTACACCTTC.